Shown below are 25 T cell receptor beta chains from a single sample sequenced in a study of OX40 agonist ivuxolimab in advanced cancers. Sequencing used immunoSEQ multiplex PCR; TCRdb keeps in-frame clones, though not all of them. The data hold fewer than 85,000 clones, with 85% to 90% observed a single time. The sequencing here drew on CD4+ or CD8+ T cells sorted from blood, taken in a trial of the OX40 agonist ivuxolimab. The receptors come from an adult with an advanced solid tumor such as melanoma, head and neck, liver or kidney cancer.

DNA for the CDR3: TGTGCCAGCAGCCCCTCCGGGACAGGGGCCTATTTT. Its translation: CASSPSGTGAYF. The chain uses TRBV7-9 and TRBJ2-3; TRBD1 matches at 10 bases. CDR3 length: 12 residues. Germline lookup yields CDR1 SEHNR and CDR2 FQNEAQ (reference sequence). V dropped 5 bases and J dropped 15; count of bases not matched to a gene: 8.

This chain uses TRBV7-9 with TRBJ2-3, with 7 bases that match TRBD1. The CDR3 is 15 amino acids. The trim removed 2 bases at V and 2 bases at J, leaving 4 bases unmatched. Germline CDR1 is SEHNR and CDR2 is FQNEAQ (reference sequence). Written as DNA, the CDR3 is TGTGCCAGCAGCTTAACGACAGGGAACACAGATACGCAGTATTTT. Amino acids: CASSLTTGNTDTQYF.

Details on this clone: This specimen includes other DNA sequences encoding the same CDR3. The chain recombines TRBV14 with TRBJ1-1; D gene uncertain. The CDR3 sequence is 13 residues long. V shed 1 base and J shed 1 base, with 4 bases lying between them. Germline-derived CDR1 and CDR2 are SGHDN and FVKESK. CDR3 sequence: CASSQGSNTEAFF. The CDR3 DNA follows: TGTGCCAGCAGCCAAGGGTCGAACACTGAAGCTTTCTTT.

The chain couples TRBV6-1 to TRBJ2-1; 8 bases are shared with TRBD1. This CDR3 region has 12 residues. J was trimmed by 10 bases and V by 3 bases; bases with no gene match: 2. Germline lookup yields CDR1 MNHNS and CDR2 SASEGT. The CDR3 DNA follows: TGTGCCAGCAGTGAGGCAGGGGGCGAGCAGTTCTTC. This encodes CASSEAGGEQFF.

V is TRBV14 and J is TRBJ2-7; TRBD1 matches 7 bases. Trimming took 1 base from V and 9 from J; bases not matched to a gene: 3. CDR1 is SGHDN, CDR2 FVKESK, per germline. The CDR3 is 12 residues long. The CDR3 region has the DNA TGTGCCAGCAGCCAAGTAAAGGGGGCGCAGTACTTC. It translates to CASSQVKGAQYF. Drawing the rest from reference TRBV14 and TRBJ2-7, the complete variable domain is EAGVTQFPSHSVIEKGQTVTLRCDPISGHDNLYWYRRVMGKEIKFLLHFVKESKQDESGMPNNRFLAERTGGTYSTLKVQPAELEDSGVYFCASSQVKGAQYFGPGTRLTVT.

Here the CDR3 reads CASSRTGSSYNEQFF. CDR3 nucleotide sequence: TGTGCCAGCAGCCGGACAGGGAGCTCCTACAATGAGCAGTTCTTC. The genes are TRBV7-9 and TRBJ2-1, with 8 bases that match TRBD1. V was clipped by 5 bases and J by 0 bases; unmatched bases: 3. The germline gives CDR1 SEHNR, CDR2 FQNEAQ (reference sequence). CDR3 size: 15 residues.

V gene TRBV6-6 combines with J gene TRBJ1-1; D call uncertain. V was trimmed by 5 bases and J by 4 bases, leaving 8 bases between them. The CDR3 consists of 12 residues. In germline, CDR1 is MNHNY, CDR2 SVGAGI (reference sequence). CDR3 sequence: CASSTVGTEAFF. In nucleotides, the CDR3 is TGTGCCAGCAGTACCGTTGGCACTGAAGCTTTCTTT.

V gene TRBV5-6 combines with J gene TRBJ1-1; possibly TRBD1 for D (5 bases). The CDR3 covers 13 residues. Germline V gene sequence: CDR1 SGHDT, CDR2 YYEEEE. With 7 bases removed from V and 0 bases from J, the gap between germline ends came to 10 bases. CDR3 loop: CASGRGVNTEAFF. The CDR3 nucleotides read TGTGCCAGCGGCCGAGGGGTGAACACTGAAGCTTTCTTT.

Only a few counts were recorded for this clone. CDR3 loop: CASSTPGGGHEQYF. DNA of the CDR3: TGTGCCAGTAGTACACCAGGGGGCGGACACGAGCAGTACTTC. The chain employs TRBV19 and TRBJ2-7, with 8 nucleotides matching TRBD1. CDR1 LNHDA and CDR2 SQIVND come from the germline V gene (reference sequence). The CDR3 extends over 14 amino acids. V shed 4 bases, J shed 5 bases, and the junction held 7 bases outside the gene matches.

The rearrangement links TRBV9 to TRBJ2-3; D may be TRBD1 (5 bases). V was pared by 3 bases and J by 1 base, with 12 bases between. The CDR3 length is 15 residues. Germline-derived CDR1 and CDR2 are SGDLS and YYNGEE. Here the CDR3 reads CASSERLTGTDTQYF. The CDR3 DNA sequence: TGTGCCAGCAGCGAGCGTTTGACAGGCACAGATACGCAGTATTTT.

CDR3 coding DNA: TGTGCTAGTGCCATCCAGCCGGGGGTTGCCTACGAGCAGTACTTC. Translation: CASAIQPGVAYEQYF. J is TRBJ2-7 and V is TRBV12-5; the D gene is possibly TRBD2 (6 bases). The CDR3 contains 15 residues. V was cut by 7 bases and J by 2 bases, with 18 bases left in between. Germline lookup yields CDR1 LGHNT and CDR2 FRNRAP.

V usage is TRBV2 and J usage is TRBJ1-1; possibly TRBD1 for D (6 bases). Looked up from germline, CDR1 is SNHLY and CDR2 is FYNNEI. The V end was cut by 4 bases, the J end by 5 bases, with 8 bases between. There are 12 residues in the CDR3. Here the CDR3 DNA reads TGTGCCAGCAGTGCGAGGGGGACTGAAGCTTTCTTT. Its translation: CASSARGTEAFF.

The chain joins TRBV5-1 to TRBJ2-1; 11 bases match TRBD2. Germline assignment: CDR1 SGHRS and CDR2 YFSETQ. CDR3 length equals 16 residues. J was trimmed by 5 bases and V by 2 bases; bases with no gene match: 6. Written as DNA, the CDR3 is TGCGCCAGCAGCTTACAAAATAGCGGGGGGGACAATGAGCAGTTCTTC. It codes for CASSLQNSGGDNEQFF.

V and J are TRBV5-4 and TRBJ2-1; 7 positions agree with TRBD2. The CDR3 has 14 residues. Germline lookup yields CDR1 SGHNT and CDR2 YYREEE (reference sequence). Losses at the gene ends were 5 bases for V and 5 bases for J; bases not matched to a gene: 7. This CDR3 reads CASRTSGIHNEQFF. Written as DNA, the CDR3 is TGTGCCAGCAGAACCAGCGGGATTCACAATGAGCAGTTCTTC.

This clone has just one count. The chain combines TRBV27 with TRBJ2-3; TRBD2 aligns across 12 bases. The CDR3 loop spans 14 amino acids. Germline lookup yields CDR1 MNHEY and CDR2 SMNVEV (reference sequence). The DNA of the CDR3 is TGTGGGGTTCGACTAGCGGGAGTTCGAGATACGCAGTATTTT. Protein sequence: CGVRLAGVRDTQYF.

The genes are TRBV11-3 and TRBJ2-1; TRBD2 might be the D (6 bases). The V end lost 0 bases, the J end lost 9 bases, and 9 bases lay between the germline ends. The germline CDR1 and CDR2 sequences are SGHNT and YENEEA. The CDR3 contains 13 residues. CDR3 sequence: CASSLDWRGEQFF. For the CDR3, the DNA is TGTGCCAGCAGCTTAGATTGGAGGGGTGAGCAGTTCTTC.

The CDR3 reads CASISPSQGGYEQYF. The CDR3 DNA reads TGTGCCAGCATCTCGCCATCCCAGGGGGGTTACGAGCAGTACTTC. V usage is TRBV6-5 and J usage is TRBJ2-7, with D possibly matching TRBD1 (7 bases). Trimming pared 7 bases from V and 4 bases from J, leaving 20 bases between. The CDR3 totals 15 residues. Germline-derived CDR1 and CDR2 are MNHEY and SVGAGI.

The CDR3 protein is CASSESGRSHEQYF. CDR3 nucleotide sequence: TGCGCCAGCAGTGAGTCGGGAAGATCCCACGAGCAGTACTTC. The chain links TRBV10-1 to TRBJ2-7; D not certain. V lost 0 bases to trimming and J lost 5 bases, with 11 bases between them. Germline V gene lookup returns CDR1 WNHNN and CDR2 SYGVQD (reference sequence). The CDR3 loop spans 14 amino acids.

V gene TRBV7-9 combines with J gene TRBJ1-5; D remains ambiguous. The CDR3 is 13 amino acids. The germline CDR1 and CDR2 sequences are SEHNR and FQNEAQ (reference sequence). Trimming left V 1 base short and J 7 bases short, with 8 bases between. In nucleotides, the CDR3 is TGTGCCAGCAGCTTAGGTGGCGGACAGCCCCAGCATTTT. It is translated as CASSLGGGQPQHF.

The chain has TRBV10-3 and TRBJ1-1; the D is unclear. The CDR3 loop spans 12 amino acids. V was shortened by 0 bases and J by 11 bases, with 10 bases between the two germline ends. Per the germline V gene, CDR1 is ENHRY and CDR2 is SYGVKD. The CDR3 nucleotides are TGTGCCATCAGTGAGTCGGCCGAGCGCGCTTTCTTT. This sequence encodes CAISESAERAFF.

V is TRBV2 and J is TRBJ2-3, with D tentatively TRBD1 (6 bases). The V gene lost 11 bases and the J gene lost 0 bases, with 12 bases spanning the gap. The CDR3 runs to 13 residues. CDR1 is SNHLY and CDR2 is FYNNEI in the germline V gene. Written as DNA, the CDR3 is TGTGCCGGTGGGGGCAGGAGCACAGATACGCAGTATTTT. It yields the protein CAGGGRSTDTQYF.

The chain links TRBV28 to TRBJ1-2, with TRBD1 identical over 9 bases. Per germline, CDR1 MDHEN and CDR2 SYDVKM. There are 15 residues in the CDR3. Trimming cost V 7 bases and J 4 bases; bases outside gene matches: 10. The CDR3 protein is CASTEPGQGVYGYTF. The CDR3 region has the DNA TGTGCCAGCACCGAACCGGGACAGGGTGTCTATGGCTACACCTTC.

This clone was counted once. V gene TRBV30 combines with J gene TRBJ2-5; the D is unclear. The ends were cut back, 3 bases at V and 9 bases at J, with 17 bases in the middle. In germline, CDR1 is GTSNPN, CDR2 SVGIG (reference sequence). The CDR3 sequence is 13 residues long. The CDR3 DNA sequence: TGTGCCTGGAGCCCGGGCCCCCCGGTGGCCCAGTACTTC. Translation: CAWSPGPPVAQYF.

The gene calls are TRBV28 and TRBJ2-5; TRBD1 matches at 12 bases. V was pared by 5 bases and J by 5 bases, with 12 bases of the junction left unmatched. The length of the CDR3 is 17 residues. CDR1 MDHEN and CDR2 SYDVKM come from the germline V gene. CDR3 sequence reads: CASSLLTGTGGFETQYF. The CDR3 DNA reads TGTGCCAGCAGTCTCCTCACCGGGACAGGGGGCTTTGAGACCCAGTACTTC.

The chain has TRBV19 and TRBJ1-4; possibly TRBD1 for D (5 bases). With 3 bases removed from V and 7 bases from J, the gap between germline ends came to 6 bases. The germline V gene has CDR1 LNHDA and CDR2 SQIVND (reference sequence). The CDR3 runs 12 residues. The CDR3: CASSIQGEKLFF. CDR3 coding DNA: TGTGCCAGTAGTATCCAGGGTGAAAAACTGTTTTTT.